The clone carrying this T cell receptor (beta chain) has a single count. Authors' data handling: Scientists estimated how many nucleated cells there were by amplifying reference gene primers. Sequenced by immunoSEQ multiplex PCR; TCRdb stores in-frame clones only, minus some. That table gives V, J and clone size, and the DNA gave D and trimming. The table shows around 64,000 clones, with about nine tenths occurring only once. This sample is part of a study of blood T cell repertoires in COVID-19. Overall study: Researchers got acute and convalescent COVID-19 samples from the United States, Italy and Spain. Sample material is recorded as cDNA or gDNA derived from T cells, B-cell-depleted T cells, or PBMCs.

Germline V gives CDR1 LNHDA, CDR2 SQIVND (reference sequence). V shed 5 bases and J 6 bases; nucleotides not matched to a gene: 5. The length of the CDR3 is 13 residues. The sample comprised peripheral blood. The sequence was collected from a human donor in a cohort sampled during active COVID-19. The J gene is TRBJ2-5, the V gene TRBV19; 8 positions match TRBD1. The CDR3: CASSPDREKTQYF. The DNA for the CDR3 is TGTGCCAGTAGTCCGGACAGGGAAAAGACCCAGTACTTC.